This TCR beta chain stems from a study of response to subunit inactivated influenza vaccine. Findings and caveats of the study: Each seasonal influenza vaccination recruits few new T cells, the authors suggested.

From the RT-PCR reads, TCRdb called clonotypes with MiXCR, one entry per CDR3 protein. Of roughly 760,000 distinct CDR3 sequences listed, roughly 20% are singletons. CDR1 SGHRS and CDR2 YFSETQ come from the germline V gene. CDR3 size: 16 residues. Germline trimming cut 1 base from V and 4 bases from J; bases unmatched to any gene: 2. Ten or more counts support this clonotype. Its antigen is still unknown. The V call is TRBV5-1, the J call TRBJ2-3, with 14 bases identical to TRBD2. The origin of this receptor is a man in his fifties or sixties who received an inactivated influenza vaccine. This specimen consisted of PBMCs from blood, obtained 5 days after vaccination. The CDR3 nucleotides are TGCGCCAGCAGCTTGCTGGGACTAGCGGGAGCAGATACGCAGTATTTT. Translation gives CASSLLGLAGADTQYF.